This TCR beta chain was obtained from a study of T cell changes during pregnancy in multiple sclerosis. This CDR3 has 15 residues. V shed 1 base and J 2 bases; nucleotides not matched to a gene: 2. Germline lookup yields CDR1 SEHNR and CDR2 FQNEAQ (reference sequence). The assay was immunoSEQ multiplex PCR, and TCRdb's table has in-frame clones only and misses some. The sample yields about 38,000 clones, 88% seen once. The starting material was CD8+ T cells from peripheral blood mononuclear cells, obtained in the third trimester of pregnancy. The TCR was taken from a female donor with multiple sclerosis, enrolled in a pregnancy study. The chain combines TRBV7-9 with TRBJ2-3; 8 bases align to TRBD2. The CDR3 reads CASSLGGGHTDTQYF. CDR3 sequence (DNA): TGTGCCAGCAGCTTAGGCGGGGGGCACACAGATACGCAGTATTTT. Full variable domain (missing parts from reference TRBV7-9 and TRBJ2-3): DTGVSQNPRHKITKRGQNVTFRCDPISEHNRLYWYRQTLGQGPEFLTYFQNEAQLEKSRLLSDRFSAERPKGSFSTLEIQRTEQGDSAMYLCASSLGGGHTDTQYFGPGTRLTVL.